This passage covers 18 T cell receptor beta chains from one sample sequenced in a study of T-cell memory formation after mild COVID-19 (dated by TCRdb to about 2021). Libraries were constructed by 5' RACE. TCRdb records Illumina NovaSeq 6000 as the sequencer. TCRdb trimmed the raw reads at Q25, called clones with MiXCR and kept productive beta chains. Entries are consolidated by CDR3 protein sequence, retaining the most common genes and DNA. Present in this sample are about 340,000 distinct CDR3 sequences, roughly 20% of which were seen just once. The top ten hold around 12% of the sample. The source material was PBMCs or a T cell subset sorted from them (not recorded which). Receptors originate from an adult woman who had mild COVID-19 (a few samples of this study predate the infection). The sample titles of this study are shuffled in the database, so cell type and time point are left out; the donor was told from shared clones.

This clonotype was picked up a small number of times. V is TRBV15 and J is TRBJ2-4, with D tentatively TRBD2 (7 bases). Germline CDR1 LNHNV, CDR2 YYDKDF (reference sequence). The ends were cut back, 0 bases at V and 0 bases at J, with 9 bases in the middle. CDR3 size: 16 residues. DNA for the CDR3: TGTGCCACCAGCAGAGAGCGGGGGCTAGCCAAAAACATTCAGTACTTC. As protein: CATSRERGLAKNIQYF.

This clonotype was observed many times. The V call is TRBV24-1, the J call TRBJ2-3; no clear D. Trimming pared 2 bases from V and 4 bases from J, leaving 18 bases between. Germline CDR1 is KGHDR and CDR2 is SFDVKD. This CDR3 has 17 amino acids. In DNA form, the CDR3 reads TGTGCCACCAGTGATTCCCGGACCAGGCCAGTGGCAGATACGCAGTATTTT. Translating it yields CATSDSRTRPVADTQYF.

Here the CDR3 DNA reads TGTGCCACCAGTGACCGTGGACGAGATACGCAGTATTTT. Its translation: CATSDRGRDTQYF. The chain has TRBV24-1 and TRBJ2-3; D gene unclear. The CDR3 spans 13 residues. Germline CDR1 KGHDR, CDR2 SFDVKD. Trimming took off 4 bases at V and 5 bases at J, with 9 bases between the two ends.

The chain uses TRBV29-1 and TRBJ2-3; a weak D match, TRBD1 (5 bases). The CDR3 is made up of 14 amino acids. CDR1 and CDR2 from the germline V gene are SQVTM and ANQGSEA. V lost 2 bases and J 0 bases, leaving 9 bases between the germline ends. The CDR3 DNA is TGCAGCGTTGAAAAAGACAGTAGCACAGATACGCAGTATTTT. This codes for CSVEKDSSTDTQYF.

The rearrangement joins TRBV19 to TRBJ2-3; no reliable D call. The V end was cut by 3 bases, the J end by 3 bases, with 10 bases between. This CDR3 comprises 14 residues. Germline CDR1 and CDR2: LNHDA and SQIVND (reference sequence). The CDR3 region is CASSIPRMTDTQYF. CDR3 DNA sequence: TGTGCCAGTAGTATCCCCCGTATGACAGATACGCAGTATTTT.

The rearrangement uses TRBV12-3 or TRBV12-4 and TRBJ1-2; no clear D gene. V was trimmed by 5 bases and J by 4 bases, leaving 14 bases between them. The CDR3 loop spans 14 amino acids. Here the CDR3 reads CASSLRGVIYGYTF. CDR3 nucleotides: TGTGCCAGCAGTCTGCGGGGTGTAATCTATGGCTACACCTTC.

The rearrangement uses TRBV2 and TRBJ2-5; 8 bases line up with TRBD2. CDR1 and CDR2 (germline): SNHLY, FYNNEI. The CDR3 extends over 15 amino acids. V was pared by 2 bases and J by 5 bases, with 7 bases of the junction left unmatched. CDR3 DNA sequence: TGTGCCAGCAGTGAAAGGGGACTAGTCTGGGAGACCCAGTACTTC. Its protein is CASSERGLVWETQYF.

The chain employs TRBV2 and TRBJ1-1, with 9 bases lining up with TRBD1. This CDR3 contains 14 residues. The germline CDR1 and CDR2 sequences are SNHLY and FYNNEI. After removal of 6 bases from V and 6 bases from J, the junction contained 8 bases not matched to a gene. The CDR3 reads CASSEDRGGAEAFF. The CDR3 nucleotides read TGTGCCAGCAGCGAGGACAGGGGAGGAGCTGAAGCTTTCTTT.

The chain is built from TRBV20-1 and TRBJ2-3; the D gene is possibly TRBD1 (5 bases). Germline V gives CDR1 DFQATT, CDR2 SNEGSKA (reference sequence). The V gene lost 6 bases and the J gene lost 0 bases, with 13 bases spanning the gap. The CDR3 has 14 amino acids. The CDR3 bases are TGCAGTGCGAAACACAGGATTAGCACAGATACGCAGTATTTT. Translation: CSAKHRISTDTQYF.

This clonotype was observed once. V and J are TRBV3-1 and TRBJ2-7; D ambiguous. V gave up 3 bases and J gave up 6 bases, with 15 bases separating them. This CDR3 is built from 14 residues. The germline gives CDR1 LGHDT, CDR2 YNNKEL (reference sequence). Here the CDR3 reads CASSQGFSWSEQYF. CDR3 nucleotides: TGTGCCAGCAGCCAGGGATTCAGCTGGTCCGAGCAGTACTTC.

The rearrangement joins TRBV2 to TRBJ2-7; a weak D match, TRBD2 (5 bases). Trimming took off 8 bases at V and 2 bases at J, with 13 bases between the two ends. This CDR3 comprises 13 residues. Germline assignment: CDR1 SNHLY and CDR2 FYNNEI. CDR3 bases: TGTGCCAGCGGTGGCGAGCGGCCCTACGAGCAGTACTTC. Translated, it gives CASGGERPYEQYF.

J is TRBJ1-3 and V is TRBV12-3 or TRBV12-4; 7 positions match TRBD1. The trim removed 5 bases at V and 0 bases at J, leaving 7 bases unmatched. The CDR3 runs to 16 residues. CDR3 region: CASSPGTVISGNTIYF. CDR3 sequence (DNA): TGTGCCAGCAGTCCCGGGACAGTCATCTCTGGAAACACCATATATTTT.

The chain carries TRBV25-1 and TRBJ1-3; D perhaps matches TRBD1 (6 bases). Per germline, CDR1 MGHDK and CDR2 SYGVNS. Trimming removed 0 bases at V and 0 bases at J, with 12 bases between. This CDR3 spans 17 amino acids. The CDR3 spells CASSEYGTSASGNTIYF. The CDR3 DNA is TGTGCCAGCAGTGAATATGGGACATCTGCCTCTGGAAACACCATATATTTT.

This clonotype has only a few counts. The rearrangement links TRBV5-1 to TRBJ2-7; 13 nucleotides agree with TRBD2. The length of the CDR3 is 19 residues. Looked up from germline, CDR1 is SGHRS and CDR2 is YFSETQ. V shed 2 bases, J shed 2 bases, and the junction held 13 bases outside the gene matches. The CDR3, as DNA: TGCGCCAGCAGCTTACTCACCTTTACCGGGACTAGCGGGACCTACGAGCAGTACTTC. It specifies CASSLLTFTGTSGTYEQYF. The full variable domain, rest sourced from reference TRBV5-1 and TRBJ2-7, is KAGVTQTPRYLIKTRGQQVTLSCSPISGHRSVSWYQQTPGQGLQFLFEYFSETQRNKGNFPGRFSGRQFSNSRSEMNVSTLELGDSALYLCASSLLTFTGTSGTYEQYFGPGTRLTVT.

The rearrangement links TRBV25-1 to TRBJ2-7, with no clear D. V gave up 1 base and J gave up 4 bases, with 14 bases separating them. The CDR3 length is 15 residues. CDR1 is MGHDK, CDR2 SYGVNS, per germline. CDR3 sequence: CASSESEDKTYEQYF. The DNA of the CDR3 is TGTGCCAGCAGTGAATCCGAAGACAAAACGTACGAGCAGTACTTC.

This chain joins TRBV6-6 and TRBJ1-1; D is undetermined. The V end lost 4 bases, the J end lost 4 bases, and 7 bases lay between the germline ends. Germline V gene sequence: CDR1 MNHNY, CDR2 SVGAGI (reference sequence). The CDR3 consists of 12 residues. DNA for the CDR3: TGTGCCAGCAGTTCCGCGCGCACTGAAGCTTTCTTT. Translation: CASSSARTEAFF.

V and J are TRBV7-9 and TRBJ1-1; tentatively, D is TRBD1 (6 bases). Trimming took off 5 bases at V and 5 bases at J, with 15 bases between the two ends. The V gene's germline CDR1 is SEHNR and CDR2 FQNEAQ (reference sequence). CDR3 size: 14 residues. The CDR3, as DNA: TGTGCCAGCAGCCCTCTCACAGGGTCGACTGAAGCTTTCTTT. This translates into CASSPLTGSTEAFF.

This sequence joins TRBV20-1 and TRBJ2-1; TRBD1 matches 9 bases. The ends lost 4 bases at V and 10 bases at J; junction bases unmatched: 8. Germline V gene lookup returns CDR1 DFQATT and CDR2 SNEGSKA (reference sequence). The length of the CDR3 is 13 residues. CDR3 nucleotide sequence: TGCAGTGCTACCCGGGACAGGGTTCGGGAGCAGTTCTTC. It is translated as CSATRDRVREQFF.